Detailed here is one T cell receptor (beta chain). The data were obtained in a study of blood T cell repertoires in COVID-19. Authors' analysis steps: How many nucleated cells were present was estimated from reference gene primer amplification. Data came from immunoSEQ multiplex PCR; TCRdb stores just in-frame clones and leaves some out. Clone size and the V and J calls come from that table; the DNA yielded D and trimming. The sample has tens of thousands of clones, less than 85% seen once. Germline V gene data show CDR1 as MNHNY and CDR2 as SVGAGI (reference sequence). V was clipped by 5 bases and J by 0 bases; unmatched bases: 7. This CDR3 region has 16 residues.

This sequence was found in a man between 65 and 80 years old with active or convalescent COVID-19. Sequencing input: peripheral blood. The genes are TRBV6-6 and TRBJ1-2, with 9 bases lining up with TRBD1. The CDR3 reads CASSPGQGGSNYGYTF. CDR3 bases: TGTGCCAGCAGTCCGGGACAGGGTGGATCTAACTATGGCTACACCTTC.